Listed here are 4 T cell receptor beta chains from one sample, sequenced in a study of cytomegalovirus exposure and HLA in healthy donors. 60 Vbeta and 13 Jbeta primers were used in PCR. The repertoire was sequenced with immunoSEQ multiplex PCR; TCRdb's copy has only in-frame clones and lacks some. The sample holds some 150,000 clones, 82% seen once. Material for sequencing was PBMCs. The receptors here all came from a woman in her forties or fifties in good health and CMV-seropositive.

This clone was seen only once. The chain recombines TRBV19 with TRBJ1-2; D might be TRBD1 (6 bases). The CDR3 totals 11 residues. Germline CDR1 reads LNHDA; CDR2 reads SQIVND (reference sequence). Trimming pared 7 bases from V and 7 bases from J, leaving 10 bases between. DNA of the CDR3: TGTGCCAGTAACAGGGCTGGTGGCTACACCTTC. Translated: CASNRAGGYTF.

CDR3 amino acids: CASSLGPQETQYF. The CDR3 DNA follows: TGTGCCAGCAGCTTAGGTCCGCAAGAGACCCAGTACTTC. The chain links TRBV7-8 to TRBJ2-5, with D unclear. The CDR3 is 13 residues long. Germline CDR1 SGHVS, CDR2 FQNEAQ. V was pared by 1 base and J by 2 bases, with 5 bases between. The full variable domain, in which reference TRBV7-8 and TRBJ2-5 provide the parts outside the CDR3, is GAGVSQSPRYKVAKRGQDVALRCDPISGHVSLFWYQQALGQGPEFLTYFQNEAQLDKSGLPSDRFFAERPEGSVSTLKIQRTQQEDSAVYLCASSLGPQETQYFGPGTRLLVL.

This sequence joins TRBV5-6 and TRBJ1-3; D might be TRBD1 (6 bases). CDR3 length: 13 amino acids. Trimming took 1 base from V and 4 from J, leaving 6 bases between them. Looked up from germline, CDR1 is SGHDT and CDR2 is YYEEEE. The CDR3 coding sequence is TGTGCCAGCAGCTTGACAGGGGGAAACACCATATATTTT. Translating gives CASSLTGGNTIYF.

V gene TRBV28 combines with J gene TRBJ2-1; D is possibly TRBD1 (5 bases). Germline CDR1 is MDHEN and CDR2 is SYDVKM. With 4 bases removed from V and 9 bases from J, the gap between germline ends came to 22 bases. The CDR3 spans 16 residues. Here the CDR3 DNA reads TGTGCCAGCAGTTCCCCTGTGGGGTTCAGGGCTGTTGAGCAGTTCTTC. Translated: CASSSPVGFRAVEQFF.